A selection of T cell receptor beta chains follows, all from one sample in a study of OX40 agonist ivuxolimab in advanced cancers. Clones were sequenced by immunoSEQ multiplex PCR, and TCRdb holds only the in-frame ones, with some missing. The sample shows more than 65,000 clones, roughly 84% of them seen only once. The sample was CD4+ or CD8+ T cells sorted from blood, taken in a trial of the OX40 agonist ivuxolimab. Every receptor here comes from an adult with an advanced solid tumor such as melanoma, head and neck, liver or kidney cancer. Each CDR3 is given with its conserved first and last residue. D genes are given only for firm matches. Size values are once, few and many counts, or a class for expanded clones, and some rows have none.

v_call: TRBV5-1; j_call: TRBJ2-1; cdr3_length: 15; clone_size: NA; d_call: TRBD1; cdr3_nt: TGCGCCAGCAGCCCCAGGACAGGCACCCTCAATGAGCAGTTCTTC; cdr3_aa: CASSPRTGTLNEQFF
v_call: TRBV19; j_call: TRBJ2-7; cdr3_length: 14; clone_size: NA; d_call: NA; cdr3_nt: TGTGCCAGTAGTATAGAACTAAACTCCTACGAGCAGTACTTC; cdr3_aa: CASSIELNSYEQYF
v_call: TRBV15; j_call: TRBJ2-2; cdr3_length: 19; clone_size: NA; d_call: TRBD2; cdr3_nt: TGTGCCACCAGCAGAGACCCGGGACTAGCGGACGCGAACACCGGGGAGCTGTTTTTT; cdr3_aa: CATSRDPGLADANTGELFF
v_call: TRBV5-1; j_call: TRBJ2-1; cdr3_length: 14; clone_size: NA; d_call: NA; cdr3_nt: TGCGCCAGCAGCTTACGGGAAGCCTACAATGAGCAGTTCTTC; cdr3_aa: CASSLREAYNEQFF
v_call: TRBV5-1; j_call: TRBJ1-1; cdr3_length: 16; clone_size: NA; d_call: NA; cdr3_nt: TGCGCCAGCAGCGCCAATTCCCAGATTTTTAACACTGAAGCTTTCTTT; cdr3_aa: CASSANSQIFNTEAFF
v_call: TRBV25-1; j_call: TRBJ2-2; cdr3_length: 16; clone_size: NA; d_call: NA; cdr3_nt: TGTGCCAGCAGTGAGTTGGGGACGAGTGGCACCGGGGAGCTGTTTTTT; cdr3_aa: CASSELGTSGTGELFF
v_call: TRBV28; j_call: TRBJ1-2; cdr3_length: 14; clone_size: NA; d_call: NA; cdr3_nt: TGTGCCAGCAGCCCTTTCCACGGAAACTATGGCTACACCTTC; cdr3_aa: CASSPFHGNYGYTF
v_call: TRBV6-1; j_call: TRBJ2-3; cdr3_length: 14; clone_size: NA; d_call: TRBD2; cdr3_nt: TGTGCCAGCAGGGAAGGACTAGCAACAGATACGCAGTATTTT; cdr3_aa: CASREGLATDTQYF
v_call: TRBV9; j_call: TRBJ2-3; cdr3_length: 14; clone_size: NA; d_call: NA; cdr3_nt: TGTGCCAGCACCCCGGGGGCGGTCACAGATACGCAGTATTTT; cdr3_aa: CASTPGAVTDTQYF
v_call: TRBV4-1; j_call: TRBJ1-2; cdr3_length: 13; clone_size: NA; d_call: NA; cdr3_nt: TGCGCCAGCAGCCAAGATCTCAGCTATGGCTACACCTTC; cdr3_aa: CASSQDLSYGYTF
v_call: TRBV5-5; j_call: TRBJ1-5; cdr3_length: 13; clone_size: NA; d_call: NA; cdr3_nt: TGTGCCAGCAGCTTTCTCCTTAATCAGCCCCAGCATTTT; cdr3_aa: CASSFLLNQPQHF
v_call: TRBV27; j_call: TRBJ1-2; cdr3_length: 14; clone_size: NA; d_call: NA; cdr3_nt: TGTGCCAGCAGTTTAACCCCTGAAGGGTATGGCTACACCTTC; cdr3_aa: CASSLTPEGYGYTF
v_call: TRBV30; j_call: TRBJ2-5; cdr3_length: 14; clone_size: NA; d_call: NA; cdr3_nt: TGTGCCTGGAGTGCAACTACCCGAGAAGAGACCCAGTACTTC; cdr3_aa: CAWSATTREETQYF
v_call: TRBV11-2; j_call: TRBJ1-3; cdr3_length: 15; clone_size: few; d_call: NA; cdr3_nt: TGTGCCAGCAGCACGGGACGCCTCTCTGGAAACACCATATATTTT; cdr3_aa: CASSTGRLSGNTIYF
v_call: TRBV7-2; j_call: TRBJ2-3; cdr3_length: 16; clone_size: NA; d_call: NA; cdr3_nt: TGTGCCAGCAGCTCGGGGCGCCGAAGAAGCACAGATACGCAGTATTTT; cdr3_aa: CASSSGRRRSTDTQYF
v_call: TRBV6-1; j_call: TRBJ2-5; cdr3_length: 15; clone_size: NA; d_call: NA; cdr3_nt: TGTGCCAGCAGTGATCGCCGGAGCAGGGTAAAGACCCAGTACTTC; cdr3_aa: CASSDRRSRVKTQYF
v_call: TRBV6-5; j_call: TRBJ2-1; cdr3_length: 13; clone_size: NA; d_call: NA; cdr3_nt: TGTGCCAGCGGCAGATCCTCCTACAATGAGCAGTTCTTC; cdr3_aa: CASGRSSYNEQFF
v_call: TRBV6-1; j_call: TRBJ1-2; cdr3_length: 15; clone_size: NA; d_call: NA; cdr3_nt: TGTGCCAGCAGTGGCAATTGGGACCGACTCTATGGCTACACCTTC; cdr3_aa: CASSGNWDRLYGYTF
v_call: TRBV5-1; j_call: TRBJ2-3; cdr3_length: 16; clone_size: few; d_call: NA; cdr3_nt: TGCGCCAGCAGCTTGGAAGGGAGACGTCGCACAGATACGCAGTATTTT; cdr3_aa: CASSLEGRRRTDTQYF
v_call: TRBV27; j_call: TRBJ1-3; cdr3_length: 15; clone_size: NA; d_call: TRBD1; cdr3_nt: TGTGCCAGCAGTCAGAAGACAGGGACCGGAAACACCATATATTTT; cdr3_aa: CASSQKTGTGNTIYF
v_call: TRBV15; j_call: TRBJ2-3; cdr3_length: 14; clone_size: NA; d_call: TRBD1; cdr3_nt: TGTGCCACCAGCAGAACAGGGGGCAGGGATACGCAGTATTTT; cdr3_aa: CATSRTGGRDTQYF
v_call: TRBV2; j_call: TRBJ1-1; cdr3_length: 15; clone_size: NA; d_call: TRBD1; cdr3_nt: TGTGCCAGCAGTGGGTACCGACAGGGAGGGACGGAAGCTTTCTTT; cdr3_aa: CASSGYRQGGTEAFF
v_call: TRBV12-5; j_call: TRBJ2-5; cdr3_length: 15; clone_size: once; d_call: NA; cdr3_nt: TGTGCTAGTGGTTTGTACCGGGGAACCCAAGAGACCCAGTACTTC; cdr3_aa: CASGLYRGTQETQYF
v_call: TRBV6-5; j_call: TRBJ2-1; cdr3_length: 14; clone_size: NA; d_call: NA; cdr3_nt: TGTGCCAGCAGTTACTCGAGGAGGCACAATGAGCAGTTCTTC; cdr3_aa: CASSYSRRHNEQFF
v_call: TRBV19; j_call: TRBJ2-2; cdr3_length: 13; clone_size: NA; d_call: NA; cdr3_nt: TGTGCCAGTAGTATTTTGGGGACCGGGGAGCTGTTTTTT; cdr3_aa: CASSILGTGELFF
v_call: TRBV11-3; j_call: TRBJ2-2; cdr3_length: 14; clone_size: NA; d_call: NA; cdr3_nt: TGTGCCAGCAGCTTAGATCCTGATACCGGGGAGCTGTTTTTT; cdr3_aa: CASSLDPDTGELFF
v_call: TRBV6-5; j_call: TRBJ1-1; cdr3_length: 13; clone_size: NA; d_call: NA; cdr3_nt: TGTGCCAGCAGACAGGGAAGGGGCACTGAAGCTTTCTTT; cdr3_aa: CASRQGRGTEAFF
v_call: TRBV5-4; j_call: TRBJ1-1; cdr3_length: 14; clone_size: NA; d_call: NA; cdr3_nt: TGTGCCAGCAGCTTGGACAGGTTGAACACTGAAGCTTTCTTT; cdr3_aa: CASSLDRLNTEAFF
v_call: TRBV10-2; j_call: TRBJ1-2; cdr3_length: 14; clone_size: NA; d_call: TRBD1; cdr3_nt: TGCGCCAGCAGAGAGGGGACAGCATTCTATGGCTACACCTTC; cdr3_aa: CASREGTAFYGYTF
v_call: TRBV7-2; j_call: TRBJ1-2; cdr3_length: 14; clone_size: NA; d_call: NA; cdr3_nt: TGTGCCAGCAGCTTATCGGTCCGTAACTATGGCTACACCTTC; cdr3_aa: CASSLSVRNYGYTF
v_call: TRBV18; j_call: TRBJ2-7; cdr3_length: 16; clone_size: NA; d_call: NA; cdr3_nt: TGTGCCAGCTCACGAGGACAGCCACAGTTCTCCTACGAGCAGTACTTC; cdr3_aa: CASSRGQPQFSYEQYF